This T cell receptor (beta chain) was identified in a study of T cells in Graves' hyperthyroidism and ophthalmopathy. TCR beta CDR3 regions were amplified from RNA. The TCR CDR3 first-round RT-PCR relied on the HTBI primer set. TCRdb ran MiXCR on the multiplex PCR reads and lists one entry per CDR3 protein. The repertoire holds 600,000 or so distinct CDR3 sequences, with about 45% as singletons. V lost 4 bases to trimming and J lost 8 bases, with 5 bases between them. This CDR3 spans 10 amino acids. CDR1 SQVTM and CDR2 ANQGSEA come from the germline V gene. The rearrangement joins TRBV29-1 to TRBJ2-2; no definite D call. Specimen: peripheral blood or thyroid tissue (not recorded which). This sequence was found in a woman between 18 and 29 years old with Graves' hyperthyroidism. CDR3 nucleotides: TGCAGCGTTGCCTCAGGGGAGCTGTTTTTT. Translation: CSVASGELFF.